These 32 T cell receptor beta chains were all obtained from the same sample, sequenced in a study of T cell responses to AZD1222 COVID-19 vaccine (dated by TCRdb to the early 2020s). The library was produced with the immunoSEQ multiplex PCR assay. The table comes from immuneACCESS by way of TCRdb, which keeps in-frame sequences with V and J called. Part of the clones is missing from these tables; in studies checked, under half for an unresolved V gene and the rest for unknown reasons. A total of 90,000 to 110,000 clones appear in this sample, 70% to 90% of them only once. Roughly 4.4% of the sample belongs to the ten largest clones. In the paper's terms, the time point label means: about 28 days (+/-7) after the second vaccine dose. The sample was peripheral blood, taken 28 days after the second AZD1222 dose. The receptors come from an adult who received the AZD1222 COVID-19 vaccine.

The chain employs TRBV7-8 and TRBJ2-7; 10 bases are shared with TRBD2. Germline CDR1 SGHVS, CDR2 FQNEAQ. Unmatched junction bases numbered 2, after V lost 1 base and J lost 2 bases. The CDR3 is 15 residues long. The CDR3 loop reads CASSLGTSGPYEQYF. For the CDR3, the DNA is TGTGCCAGCAGCTTAGGGACTAGCGGACCCTACGAGCAGTACTTC.

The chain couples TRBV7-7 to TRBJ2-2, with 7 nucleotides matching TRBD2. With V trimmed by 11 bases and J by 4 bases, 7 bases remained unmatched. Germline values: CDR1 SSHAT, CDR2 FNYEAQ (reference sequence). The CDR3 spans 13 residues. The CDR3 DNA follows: TGTGCCTGCTCTCGCGGGGGCACCGGGGAGCTGTTTTTT. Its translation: CACSRGGTGELFF.

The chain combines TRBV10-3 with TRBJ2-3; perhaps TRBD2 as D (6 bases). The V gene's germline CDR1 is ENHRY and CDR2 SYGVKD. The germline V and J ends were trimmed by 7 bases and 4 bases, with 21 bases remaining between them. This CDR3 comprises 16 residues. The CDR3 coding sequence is TGTGCCATCATGGGGCGCGGGAAAGGTTTACCAGATACGCAGTATTTT. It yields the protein CAIMGRGKGLPDTQYF.

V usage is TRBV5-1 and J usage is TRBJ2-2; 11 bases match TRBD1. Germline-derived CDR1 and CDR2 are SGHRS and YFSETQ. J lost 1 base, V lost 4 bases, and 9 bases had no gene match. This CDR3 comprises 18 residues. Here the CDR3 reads CASSRDRGSAGNTGELFF. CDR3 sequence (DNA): TGCGCCAGCAGCCGGGACAGGGGGTCAGCTGGGAACACCGGGGAGCTGTTTTTT.

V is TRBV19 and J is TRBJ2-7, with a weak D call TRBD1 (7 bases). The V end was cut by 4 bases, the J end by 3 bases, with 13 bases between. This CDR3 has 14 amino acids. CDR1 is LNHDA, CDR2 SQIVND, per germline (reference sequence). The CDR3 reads CASSSAGGGYEQYF. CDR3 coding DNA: TGTGCCAGTAGTAGCGCAGGGGGAGGCTACGAGCAGTACTTC.

The CDR3 region has the DNA TGTGCCAGCAGTACAGGCCCGCTACTAAACACTGAAGCTTTCTTT. This encodes CASSTGPLLNTEAFF. The chain combines TRBV27 with TRBJ1-1, with a possible D match to TRBD1 (5 bases). The CDR3 runs 15 residues. Germline CDR1 and CDR2: MNHEY and SMNVEV (reference sequence). Trimming cost V 5 bases and J 2 bases, with 15 bases left between them.

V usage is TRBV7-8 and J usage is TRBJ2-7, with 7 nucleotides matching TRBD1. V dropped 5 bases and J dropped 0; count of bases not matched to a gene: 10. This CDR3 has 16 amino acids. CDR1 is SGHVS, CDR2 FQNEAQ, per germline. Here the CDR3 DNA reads TGTGCCAGCAGCCCCCCCGACAGGGACCTCTCCTACGAGCAGTACTTC. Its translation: CASSPPDRDLSYEQYF.

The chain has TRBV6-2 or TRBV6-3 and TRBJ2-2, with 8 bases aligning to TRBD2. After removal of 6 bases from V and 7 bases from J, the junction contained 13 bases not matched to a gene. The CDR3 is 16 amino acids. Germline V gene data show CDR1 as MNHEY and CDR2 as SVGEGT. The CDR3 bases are TGTGCCAGCAGCCTTGGGACGGGGGGGCCGAACGGGGAGCTGTTTTTT. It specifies CASSLGTGGPNGELFF.

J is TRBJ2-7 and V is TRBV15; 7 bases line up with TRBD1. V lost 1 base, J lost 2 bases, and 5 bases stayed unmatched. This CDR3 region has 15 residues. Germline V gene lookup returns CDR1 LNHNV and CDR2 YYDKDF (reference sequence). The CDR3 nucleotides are TGTGCCACCAGCAGAGTGACAGGGAAAACCTACGAGCAGTACTTC. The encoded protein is CATSRVTGKTYEQYF. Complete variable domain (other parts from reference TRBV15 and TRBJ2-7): DAMVIQNPRYQVTQFGKPVTLSCSQTLNHNVMYWYQQKSSQAPKLLFHYYDKDFNNEADTPDNFQSRRPNTSFCFLDIRSPGLGDTAMYLCATSRVTGKTYEQYFGPGTRLTVT.

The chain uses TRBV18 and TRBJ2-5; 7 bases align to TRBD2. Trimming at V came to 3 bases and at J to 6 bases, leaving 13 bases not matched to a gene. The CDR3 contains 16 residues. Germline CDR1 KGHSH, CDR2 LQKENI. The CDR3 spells CASSPGASGREKTQYF. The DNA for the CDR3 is TGTGCCAGCTCACCGGGAGCTAGCGGCAGGGAGAAGACCCAGTACTTC.

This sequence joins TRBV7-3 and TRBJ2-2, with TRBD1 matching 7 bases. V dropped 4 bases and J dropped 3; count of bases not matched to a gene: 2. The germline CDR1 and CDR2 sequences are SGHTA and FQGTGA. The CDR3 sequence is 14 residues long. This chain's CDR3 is CASSYRGDTGELFF. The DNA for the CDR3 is TGTGCCAGCAGCTACAGGGGAGACACCGGGGAGCTGTTTTTT.

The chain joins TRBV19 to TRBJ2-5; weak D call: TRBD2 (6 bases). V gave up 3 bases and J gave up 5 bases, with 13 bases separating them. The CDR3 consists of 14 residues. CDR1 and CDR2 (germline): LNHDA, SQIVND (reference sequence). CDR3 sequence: CASSIGGAGETQYF. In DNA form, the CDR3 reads TGTGCCAGTAGTATCGGCGGGGCGGGGGAGACCCAGTACTTC.

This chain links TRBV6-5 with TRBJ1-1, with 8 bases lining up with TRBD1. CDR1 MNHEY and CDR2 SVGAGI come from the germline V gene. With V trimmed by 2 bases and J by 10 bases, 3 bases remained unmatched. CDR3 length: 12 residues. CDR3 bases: TGTGCCAGCAGTTACGGGGGACAGGCAGCTTTCTTT. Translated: CASSYGGQAAFF.

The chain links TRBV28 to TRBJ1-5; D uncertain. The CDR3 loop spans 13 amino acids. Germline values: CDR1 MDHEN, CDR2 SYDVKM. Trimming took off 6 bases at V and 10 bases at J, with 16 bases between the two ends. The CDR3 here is CASRGTARAPQHF. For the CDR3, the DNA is TGTGCCAGCAGGGGAACAGCTCGGGCCCCCCAGCATTTT.

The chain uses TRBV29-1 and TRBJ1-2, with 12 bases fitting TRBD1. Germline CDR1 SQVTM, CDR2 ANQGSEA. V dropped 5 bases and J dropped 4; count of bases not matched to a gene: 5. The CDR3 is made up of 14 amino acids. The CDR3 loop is CSVSEGQGAYGYTF. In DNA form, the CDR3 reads TGCAGCGTTTCCGAGGGACAGGGGGCCTATGGCTACACCTTC.

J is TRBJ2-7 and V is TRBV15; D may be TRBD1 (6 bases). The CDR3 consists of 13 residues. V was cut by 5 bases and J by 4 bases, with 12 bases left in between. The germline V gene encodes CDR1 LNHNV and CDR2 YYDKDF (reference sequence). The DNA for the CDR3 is TGTGCCACCAGCTCCCGGGACAAGTACGAGCAGTACTTC. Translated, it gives CATSSRDKYEQYF.

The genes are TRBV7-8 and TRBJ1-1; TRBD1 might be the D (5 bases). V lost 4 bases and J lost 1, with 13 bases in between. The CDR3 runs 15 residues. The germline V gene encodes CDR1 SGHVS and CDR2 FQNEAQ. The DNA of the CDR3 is TGTGCCAGCAGCTCCGGGGGGAGACGGAACACTGAAGCTTTCTTT. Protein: CASSSGGRRNTEAFF.

CDR3 loop: CASSPLEGGGYSNQPQHF. The DNA of the CDR3 is TGTGCCAGCAGTCCCTTGGAGGGGGGCGGATATAGCAATCAGCCCCAGCATTTT. The chain is built from TRBV6-6 and TRBJ1-5, with a tentative D call TRBD1 (6 bases). The V gene's germline CDR1 is MNHNY and CDR2 SVGAGI (reference sequence). The CDR3 is made up of 18 amino acids. The ends were cut back, 5 bases at V and 0 bases at J, with 20 bases in the middle.

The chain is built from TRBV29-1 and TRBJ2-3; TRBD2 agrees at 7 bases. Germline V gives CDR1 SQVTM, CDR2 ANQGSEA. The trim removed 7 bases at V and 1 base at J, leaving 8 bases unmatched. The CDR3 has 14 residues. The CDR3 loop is CSAGQRGGTDTQYF. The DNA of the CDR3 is TGCAGCGCCGGGCAGCGGGGCGGCACAGATACGCAGTATTTT.

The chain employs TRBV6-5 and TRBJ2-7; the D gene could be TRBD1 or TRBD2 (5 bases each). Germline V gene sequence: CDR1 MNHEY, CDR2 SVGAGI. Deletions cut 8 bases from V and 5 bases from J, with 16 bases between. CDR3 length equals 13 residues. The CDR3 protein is CASGDPGKDEQYF. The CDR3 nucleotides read TGTGCCAGCGGGGACCCCGGTAAGGACGAGCAGTACTTC.

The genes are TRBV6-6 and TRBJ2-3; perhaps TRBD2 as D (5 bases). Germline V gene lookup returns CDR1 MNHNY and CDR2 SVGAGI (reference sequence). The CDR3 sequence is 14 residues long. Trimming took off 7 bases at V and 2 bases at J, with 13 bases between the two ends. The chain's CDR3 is CASNFGEFTDTQYF. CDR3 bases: TGTGCCAGCAACTTCGGGGAATTCACAGATACGCAGTATTTT.

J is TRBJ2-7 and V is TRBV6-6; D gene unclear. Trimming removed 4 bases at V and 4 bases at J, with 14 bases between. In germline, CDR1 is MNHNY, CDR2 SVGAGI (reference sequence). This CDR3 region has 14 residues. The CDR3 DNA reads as TGTGCCAGCAGTTCCGCAGACTCCGTTTACGAGCAGTACTTC. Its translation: CASSSADSVYEQYF.

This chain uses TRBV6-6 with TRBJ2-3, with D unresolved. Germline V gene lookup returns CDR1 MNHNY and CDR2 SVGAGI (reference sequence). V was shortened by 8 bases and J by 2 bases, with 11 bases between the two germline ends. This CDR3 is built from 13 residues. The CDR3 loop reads CASCLGYTDTQYF. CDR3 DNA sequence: TGTGCCAGCTGCCTCGGGTACACAGATACGCAGTATTTT.

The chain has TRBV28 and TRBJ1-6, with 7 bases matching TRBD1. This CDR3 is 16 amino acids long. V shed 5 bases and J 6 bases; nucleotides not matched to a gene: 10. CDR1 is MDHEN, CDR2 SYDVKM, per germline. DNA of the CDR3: TGTGCCAGCAGTCGTATTCTGACAGGGACTAATTCACCCCTCCACTTT. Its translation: CASSRILTGTNSPLHF. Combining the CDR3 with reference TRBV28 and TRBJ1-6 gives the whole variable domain DVKVTQSSRYLVKRTGEKVFLECVQDMDHENMFWYRQDPGLGLRLIYFSYDVKMKEKGDIPEGYSVSREKKERFSLILESASTNQTSMYLCASSRILTGTNSPLHFGNGTRLTVT.

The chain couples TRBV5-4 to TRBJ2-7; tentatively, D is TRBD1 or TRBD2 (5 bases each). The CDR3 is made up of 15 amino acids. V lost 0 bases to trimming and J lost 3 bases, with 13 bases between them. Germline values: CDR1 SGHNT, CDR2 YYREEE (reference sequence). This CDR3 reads CASSLGLGRDYEQYF. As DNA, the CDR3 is TGTGCCAGCAGCTTGGGTCTGGGACGGGACTACGAGCAGTACTTC. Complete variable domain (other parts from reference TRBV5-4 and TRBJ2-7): ETGVTQSPTHLIKTRGQQVTLRCSSQSGHNTVSWYQQALGQGPQFIFQYYREEENGRGNFPPRFSGLQFPNYSSELNVNALELDDSALYLCASSLGLGRDYEQYFGPGTRLTVT.

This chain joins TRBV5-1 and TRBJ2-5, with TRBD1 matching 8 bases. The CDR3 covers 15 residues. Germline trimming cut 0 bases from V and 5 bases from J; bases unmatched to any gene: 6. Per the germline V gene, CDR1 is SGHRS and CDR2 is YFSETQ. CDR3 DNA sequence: TGCGCCAGCAGCTTGGAGTTCAGGGGGCTGGAGACCCAGTACTTC. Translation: CASSLEFRGLETQYF.

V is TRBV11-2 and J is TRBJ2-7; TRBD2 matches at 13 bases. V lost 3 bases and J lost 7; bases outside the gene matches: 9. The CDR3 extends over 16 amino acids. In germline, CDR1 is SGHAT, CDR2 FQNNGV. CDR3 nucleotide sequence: TGTGCCAGCAGCTTTCTGGGACTAGCGGGACTACCAGAGCAGTACTTC. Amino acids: CASSFLGLAGLPEQYF. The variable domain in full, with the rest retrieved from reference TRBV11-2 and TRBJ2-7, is EAGVAQSPRYKIIEKRQSVAFWCNPISGHATLYWYQQILGQGPKLLIQFQNNGVVDDSQLPKDRFSAERLKGVDSTLKIQPAKLEDSAVYLCASSFLGLAGLPEQYFGPGTRLTVT.

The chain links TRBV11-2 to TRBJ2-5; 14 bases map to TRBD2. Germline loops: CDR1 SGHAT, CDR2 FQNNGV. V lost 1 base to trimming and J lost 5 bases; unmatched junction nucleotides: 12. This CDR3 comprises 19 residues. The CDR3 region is CASSLVLGTSGSRMETQYF. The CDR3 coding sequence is TGTGCCAGCAGCTTAGTTCTTGGGACTAGCGGGAGTAGAATGGAGACCCAGTACTTC.

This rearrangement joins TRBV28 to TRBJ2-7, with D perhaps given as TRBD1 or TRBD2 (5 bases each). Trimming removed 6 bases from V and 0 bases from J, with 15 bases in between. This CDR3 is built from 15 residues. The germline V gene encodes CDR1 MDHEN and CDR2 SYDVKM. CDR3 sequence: CASSETRGASYEQYF. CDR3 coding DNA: TGTGCCAGCAGCGAAACTAGGGGCGCCTCCTACGAGCAGTACTTC.

For the CDR3, the DNA is TGTGCCACCACCCCGGGGGCTAACTATGGCTACACCTTC. This sequence encodes CATTPGANYGYTF. This chain uses TRBV15 with TRBJ1-2; weak D call: TRBD1 (5 bases). Trimming stripped 7 bases from V and 0 bases from J, with 9 bases between. The CDR3 runs 13 residues. CDR1 and CDR2 from the germline V gene are LNHNV and YYDKDF (reference sequence).

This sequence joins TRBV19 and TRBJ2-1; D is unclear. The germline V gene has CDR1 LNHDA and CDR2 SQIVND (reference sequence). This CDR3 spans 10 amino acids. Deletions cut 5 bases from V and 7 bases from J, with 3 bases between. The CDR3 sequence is CASSANEQFF. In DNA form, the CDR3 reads TGTGCCAGTAGTGCAAATGAGCAGTTCTTC.

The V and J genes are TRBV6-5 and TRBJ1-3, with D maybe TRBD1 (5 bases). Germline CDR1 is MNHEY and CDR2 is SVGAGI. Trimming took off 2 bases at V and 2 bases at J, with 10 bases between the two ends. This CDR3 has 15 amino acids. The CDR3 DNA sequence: TGTGCCAGCAGTTACACCGCACAGGCTGGAAACACCATATATTTT. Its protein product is CASSYTAQAGNTIYF.